This entry is about one T cell receptor (beta chain). A much larger clone lies one base from this, so it may be a read error. The data belong to a study of T cells in Graves' hyperthyroidism and ophthalmopathy. Trimming took 2 bases from V and 6 from J, leaving 21 bases between them. Germline-derived CDR1 and CDR2 are SNHLY and FYNNEI. This CDR3 is built from 17 residues. TCR beta CDR3 sequences were amplified from RNA transcripts. Using the HTBI primer set, a first-round RT-PCR was run on the TCR CDR3. TCRdb redid the calling of the multiplex PCR reads with MiXCR, one entry per CDR3 protein. Seen here are approximately 560,000 distinct CDR3 sequences, about 15% observed once, and the top ten hold around 7.8%.

Sequenced material: blood. The rearrangement uses TRBV2 and TRBJ2-3, with D perhaps TRBD2 (7 bases). The receptor was derived from a woman aged 25 to 45 with Graves' hyperthyroidism. In DNA form, the CDR3 reads TGTGCCAGCAGTGAAAAAGGGGGGGTGGGGTTAGGGGATACGCAGTATTTT. As protein: CASSEKGGVGLGDTQYF.